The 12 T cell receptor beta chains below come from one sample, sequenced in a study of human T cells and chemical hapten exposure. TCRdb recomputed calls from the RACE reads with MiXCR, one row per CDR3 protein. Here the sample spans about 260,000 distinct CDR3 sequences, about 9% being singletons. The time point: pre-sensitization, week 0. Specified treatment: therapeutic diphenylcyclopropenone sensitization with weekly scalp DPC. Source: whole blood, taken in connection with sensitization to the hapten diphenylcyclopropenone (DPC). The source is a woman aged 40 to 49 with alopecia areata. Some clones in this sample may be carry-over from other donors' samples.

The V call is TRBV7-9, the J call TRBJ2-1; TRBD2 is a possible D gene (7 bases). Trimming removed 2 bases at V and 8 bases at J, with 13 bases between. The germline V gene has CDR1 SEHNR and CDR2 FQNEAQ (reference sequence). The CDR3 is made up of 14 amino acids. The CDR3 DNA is TGTGCCAGCAGCTTACGGCGGGGGCCGGATGAGCAGTTCTTC. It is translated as CASSLRRGPDEQFF.

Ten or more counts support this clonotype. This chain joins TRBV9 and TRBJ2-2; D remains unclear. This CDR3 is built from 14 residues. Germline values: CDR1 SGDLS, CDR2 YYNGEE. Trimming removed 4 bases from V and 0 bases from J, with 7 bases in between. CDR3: CASSRPSNTGELFF. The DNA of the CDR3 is TGTGCCAGCAGCCGACCGTCGAACACCGGGGAGCTGTTTTTT.

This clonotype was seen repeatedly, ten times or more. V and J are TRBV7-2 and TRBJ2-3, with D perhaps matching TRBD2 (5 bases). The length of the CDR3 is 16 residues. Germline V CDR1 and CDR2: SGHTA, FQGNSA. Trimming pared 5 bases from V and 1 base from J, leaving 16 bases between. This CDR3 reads CASSNRVAFGTDTQYF. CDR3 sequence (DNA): TGTGCCAGCAGCAATCGGGTAGCGTTCGGCACAGATACGCAGTATTTT.

This chain's CDR3 is CSVVPRQGPSTDTQYF. CDR3 DNA sequence: TGCAGCGTTGTACCCCGACAGGGTCCAAGCACAGATACGCAGTATTTT. The rearrangement links TRBV29-1 to TRBJ2-3; TRBD1 aligns across 7 bases. The CDR3 is 16 amino acids. Germline V gives CDR1 SQVTM, CDR2 ANQGSEA. J gave up 0 bases and V 4 bases, and 10 bases lay outside the gene matches.

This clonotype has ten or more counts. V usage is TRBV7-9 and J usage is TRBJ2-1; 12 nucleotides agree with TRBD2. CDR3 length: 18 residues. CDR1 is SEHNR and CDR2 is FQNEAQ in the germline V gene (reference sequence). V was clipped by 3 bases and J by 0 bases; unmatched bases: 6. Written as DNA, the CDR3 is TGTGCCAGCAGCTTGGGACTAGCGGGCCCCAGCTCCTACAATGAGCAGTTCTTC. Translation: CASSLGLAGPSSYNEQFF.

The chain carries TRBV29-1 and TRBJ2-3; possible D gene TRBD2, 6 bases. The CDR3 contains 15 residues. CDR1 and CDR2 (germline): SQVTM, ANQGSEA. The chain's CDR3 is CSPPPSERNQDTQYF. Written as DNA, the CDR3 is TGCAGTCCCCCCCCTAGCGAAAGGAATCAAGATACGCAGTATTTT.

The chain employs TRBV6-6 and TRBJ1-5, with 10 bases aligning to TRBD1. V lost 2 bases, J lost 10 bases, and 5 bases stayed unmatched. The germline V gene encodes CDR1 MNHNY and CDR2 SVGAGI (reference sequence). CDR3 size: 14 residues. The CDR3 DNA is TGTGCCAGCAGTTACGGGGACAGGGGACCCCCCCAGCATTTT. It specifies CASSYGDRGPPQHF.

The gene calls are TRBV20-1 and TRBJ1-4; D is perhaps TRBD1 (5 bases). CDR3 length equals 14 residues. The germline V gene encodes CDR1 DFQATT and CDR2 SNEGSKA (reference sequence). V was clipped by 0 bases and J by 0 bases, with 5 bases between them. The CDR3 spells CSARDRATNEKLFF. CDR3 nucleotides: TGCAGTGCTAGAGACAGGGCAACTAATGAAAAACTGTTTTTT.

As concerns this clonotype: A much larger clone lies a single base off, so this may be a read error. DNA for the CDR3: TGTGTCAGCTCACTCGGGACTAGCAATGAGCAGTTCTTC. Protein product: CVSSLGTSNEQFF. V gene TRBV18 combines with J gene TRBJ2-1; 8 nucleotides line up with TRBD2. CDR1 KGHSH and CDR2 LQKENI come from the germline V gene. This CDR3 region has 13 residues.

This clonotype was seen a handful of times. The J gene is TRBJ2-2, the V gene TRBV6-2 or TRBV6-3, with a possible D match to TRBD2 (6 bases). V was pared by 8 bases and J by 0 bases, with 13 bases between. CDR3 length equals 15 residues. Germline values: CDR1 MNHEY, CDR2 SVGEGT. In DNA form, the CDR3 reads TGTGCCAGCTGGGGCGGGACGGCGAACACCGGGGAGCTGTTTTTT. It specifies CASWGGTANTGELFF.

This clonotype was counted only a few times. The CDR3 coding sequence is TGTGCCAGCAGCCACCCACAGGGGACAGGGGGCTACACCTTC. Its protein product is CASSHPQGTGGYTF. The chain carries TRBV3-1 and TRBJ1-2, with 9 bases that match TRBD1. The CDR3 is made up of 14 amino acids. Germline V lookup: CDR1 LGHDT, CDR2 YNNKEL (reference sequence). Trimming at V came to 3 bases and at J to 8 bases, leaving 7 bases not matched to a gene.

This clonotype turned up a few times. CDR3 nucleotides: TGTGCCAGCAGCTTACGTCGCGGGGGCGCAGGGGTCGGGGAGCTGTTTTTT. Its protein product is CASSLRRGGAGVGELFF. The chain uses TRBV7-2 and TRBJ2-2; D perhaps matches TRBD2 (7 bases). This CDR3 comprises 17 residues. The V gene's germline CDR1 is SGHTA and CDR2 FQGNSA. Deletions cut 2 bases from V and 7 bases from J, with 20 bases between.